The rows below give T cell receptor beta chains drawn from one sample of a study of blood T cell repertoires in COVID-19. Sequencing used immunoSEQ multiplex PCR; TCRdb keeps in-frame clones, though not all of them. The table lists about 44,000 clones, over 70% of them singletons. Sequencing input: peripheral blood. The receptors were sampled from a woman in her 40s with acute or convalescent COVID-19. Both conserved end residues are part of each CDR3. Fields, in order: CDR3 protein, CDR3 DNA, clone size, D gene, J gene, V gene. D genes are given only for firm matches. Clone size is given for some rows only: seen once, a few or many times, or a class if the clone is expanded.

cdr3_aa: CSARQGLDEKLFF
cdr3_nt: TGCAGCGCCCGACAGGGGCTGGATGAAAAACTGTTTTTT
clone_size: .
d_call: TRBD1
j_call: TRBJ1-4
v_call: TRBV29-1

cdr3_aa: CASSYQGTQETQYF
cdr3_nt: TGCGCCAGCAGCTACCAGGGGACCCAGGAGACCCAGTACTTC
clone_size: .
d_call: .
j_call: TRBJ2-5
v_call: TRBV5-1

cdr3_aa: CASSHRDGLISYEQYF
cdr3_nt: TGTGCCAGTAGCCACAGGGACGGCTTAATTTCCTACGAGCAGTACTTC
clone_size: .
d_call: .
j_call: TRBJ2-7
v_call: TRBV19

cdr3_aa: CASSEGQGGQPQHF
cdr3_nt: TGTGCCAGCAGTGAGGGACAGGGCGGGCAGCCCCAGCATTTT
clone_size: .
d_call: TRBD1
j_call: TRBJ1-5
v_call: TRBV6-1

cdr3_aa: CASTEDRAYEQYF
cdr3_nt: TGTGCCAGCACCGAAGACAGGGCCTACGAGCAGTACTTC
clone_size: .
d_call: TRBD1
j_call: TRBJ2-7
v_call: TRBV2

cdr3_aa: CASSLEGLNQPQHF
cdr3_nt: TGTGCCAGCAGTTTAGAGGGCCTTAATCAGCCCCAGCATTTT
clone_size: .
d_call: .
j_call: TRBJ1-5
v_call: TRBV27

cdr3_aa: CASSLRGGANYGYTF
cdr3_nt: TGTGCCAGCAGTCTCCGCGGGGGCGCTAACTATGGCTACACCTTC
clone_size: few
d_call: .
j_call: TRBJ1-2
v_call: TRBV6-5

cdr3_aa: CATTHPRTEQETQYF
cdr3_nt: TGTGCCACCACACATCCTAGGACAGAGCAAGAGACCCAGTACTTC
clone_size: .
d_call: .
j_call: TRBJ2-5
v_call: TRBV24-1

cdr3_aa: CASSFRSSGTTSTDTQYF
cdr3_nt: TGTGCCAGCAGCTTTAGGTCTAGCGGTACCACTAGCACAGATACGCAGTATTTT
clone_size: .
d_call: TRBD2
j_call: TRBJ2-3
v_call: TRBV5-6

cdr3_aa: CASSLQGVAAAFF
cdr3_nt: TGTGCCAGCAGCTTACAGGGGGTTGCTGCCGCTTTCTTT
clone_size: once
d_call: TRBD1
j_call: TRBJ1-1
v_call: TRBV7-2

cdr3_aa: CASREGTGVSNQPQHF
cdr3_nt: TGTGCCAGCAGGGAGGGGACAGGGGTTAGCAATCAGCCCCAGCATTTT
clone_size: .
d_call: TRBD1
j_call: TRBJ1-5
v_call: TRBV2

cdr3_aa: CASSEGTGLSTDTQYF
cdr3_nt: TGCGCCAGCAGTGAGGGGACAGGGTTGAGCACAGATACGCAGTATTTT
clone_size: .
d_call: TRBD1
j_call: TRBJ2-3
v_call: TRBV10-1